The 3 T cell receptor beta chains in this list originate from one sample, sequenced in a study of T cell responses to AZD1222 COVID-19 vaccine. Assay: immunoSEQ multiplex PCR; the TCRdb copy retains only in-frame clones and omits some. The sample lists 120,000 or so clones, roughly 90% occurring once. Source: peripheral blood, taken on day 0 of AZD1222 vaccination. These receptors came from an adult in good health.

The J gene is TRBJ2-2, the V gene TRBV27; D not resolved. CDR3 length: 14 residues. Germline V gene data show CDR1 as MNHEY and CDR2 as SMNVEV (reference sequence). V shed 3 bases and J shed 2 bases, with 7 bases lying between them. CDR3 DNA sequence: TGTGCCAGCAGTTTTGGGCATAACACCGGGGAGCTGTTTTTT. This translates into CASSFGHNTGELFF.

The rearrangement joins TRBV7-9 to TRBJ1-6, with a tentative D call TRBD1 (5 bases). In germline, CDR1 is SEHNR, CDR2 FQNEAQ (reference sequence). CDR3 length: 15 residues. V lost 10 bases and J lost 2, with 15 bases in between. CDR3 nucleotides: TGTGCCATAGAAGGGGCACAGCCCTATAATTCACCCCTCCACTTT. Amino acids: CAIEGAQPYNSPLHF.

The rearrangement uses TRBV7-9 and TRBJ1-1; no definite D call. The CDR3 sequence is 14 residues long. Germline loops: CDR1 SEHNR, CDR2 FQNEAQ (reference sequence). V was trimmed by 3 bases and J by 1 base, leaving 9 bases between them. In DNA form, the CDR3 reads TGTGCCAGCAGCTTGGTCACTACGAACACTGAAGCTTTCTTT. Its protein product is CASSLVTTNTEAFF.